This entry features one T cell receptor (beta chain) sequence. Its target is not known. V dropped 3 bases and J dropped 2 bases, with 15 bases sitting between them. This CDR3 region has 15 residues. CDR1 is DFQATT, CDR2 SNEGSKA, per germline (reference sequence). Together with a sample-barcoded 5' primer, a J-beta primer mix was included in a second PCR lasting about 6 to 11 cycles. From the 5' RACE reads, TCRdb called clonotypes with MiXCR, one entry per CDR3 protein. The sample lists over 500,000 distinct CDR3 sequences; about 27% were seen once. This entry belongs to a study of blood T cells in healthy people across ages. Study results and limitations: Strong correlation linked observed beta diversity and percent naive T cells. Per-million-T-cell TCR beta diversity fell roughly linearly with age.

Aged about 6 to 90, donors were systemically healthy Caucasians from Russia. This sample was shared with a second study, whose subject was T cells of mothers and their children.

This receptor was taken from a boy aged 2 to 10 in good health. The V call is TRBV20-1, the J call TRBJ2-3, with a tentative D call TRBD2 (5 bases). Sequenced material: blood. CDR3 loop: CSARNAEVFTDTQYF. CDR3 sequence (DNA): TGCAGTGCTAGGAACGCGGAGGTCTTCACAGATACGCAGTATTTT.